Detailed here is one TCR beta chain. Noted treatment: 15 to 20 received Ad26.COV2.S at low or high dose, single or two shots; 5 received placebo; per-sample allocation not given. Day 63 following the first vaccine or placebo injection was when the samples were taken. The entry originates in a study of Ad26.COV2.S vaccination and SARS-CoV-2 variants. Sequenced by immunoSEQ multiplex PCR; TCRdb stores in-frame clones only, minus some. The sample holds some 420,000 clones; 70% to 90% are singletons and the top ten take about 3.6%. Looked up from germline, CDR1 is SGHRS and CDR2 is YFSETQ. Trimming cost V 4 bases and J 1 base, with 11 bases left between them. The CDR3 is 14 amino acids.

The material was peripheral blood, obtained in a trial of Ad26.COV2.S vaccine versus placebo. The genes are TRBV5-1 and TRBJ1-1; D is perhaps TRBD1 (5 bases). The sequence was collected from a person aged 18-60 years who received the Ad26.COV2.S COVID-19 vaccine or a placebo. The CDR3 DNA reads TGCGCCAGCAGCACTCGGACAAGGAACACTGAAGCTTTCTTT. Translation: CASSTRTRNTEAFF.